One and the same sample provided the 18 T cell receptor beta chains below, sequenced in a study of T cell clones after liver transplantation. This table comes from immunoSEQ multiplex PCR, and its TCRdb copy is limited to in-frame clones, with some not included. The data contain about 51,000 clones, 70% to 90% of them singletons. The source material was CD8+ T cells from blood, sampled 12 months after liver transplant. Receptor source: a human patient who received a liver transplant. Some of the T cells may derive from the graft donor.

The chain links TRBV9 to TRBJ2-7, with a tentative D call TRBD1 (6 bases). This CDR3 is 15 amino acids long. CDR1 is SGDLS, CDR2 YYNGEE, per germline. Trimming pared 4 bases from V and 0 bases from J, leaving 14 bases between. The CDR3 here is CASSLGTTSSYEQYF. In DNA form, the CDR3 reads TGTGCCAGCAGCCTCGGGACAACGAGCTCCTACGAGCAGTACTTC.

In this sample, this clone turned up once. The rearrangement links TRBV29-1 to TRBJ1-2, with D perhaps matching TRBD1 (6 bases). The germline V gene encodes CDR1 SQVTM and CDR2 ANQGSEA. Trimming stripped 4 bases from V and 5 bases from J, with 11 bases between. The CDR3 runs to 12 residues. The CDR3 DNA sequence: TGCAGCGTTGTCCGAGGGGGATATGGCTACACCTTC. Its protein is CSVVRGGYGYTF.

J is TRBJ2-7 and V is TRBV29-1, with D perhaps TRBD2 (6 bases). With 0 bases removed from V and 4 bases from J, the gap between germline ends came to 16 bases. This CDR3 has 15 amino acids. Germline V gene data show CDR1 as SQVTM and CDR2 as ANQGSEA. CDR3 DNA: TGCAGCGTTGAAGAAGCGGAGGGGCCAGCATACGAGCAGTACTTC. Its translation is CSVEEAEGPAYEQYF.

The V call is TRBV27, the J call TRBJ1-2; the match to TRBD1 covers 7 bases. CDR3 length equals 14 residues. CDR1 MNHEY and CDR2 SMNVEV come from the germline V gene (reference sequence). V trimming: 3 bases; J trimming: 8 bases; junction bases outside the gene matches: 9. CDR3 nucleotides: TGTGCCAGCAGTTTGCAGGGGGGGGAAGGGGGCTACACCTTC. Translating gives CASSLQGGEGGYTF.

V usage is TRBV6-6 and J usage is TRBJ2-1, with D unclear. The V and J ends lost 2 bases and 2 bases respectively, with 10 bases between them. CDR3 size: 15 residues. Germline CDR1 MNHNY, CDR2 SVGAGI (reference sequence). The CDR3 nucleotides read TGTGCCAGCAGTTACCCGGCAGGACCCTACAATGAGCAGTTCTTC. It yields the protein CASSYPAGPYNEQFF.

This clone was picked up one time. This chain connects TRBV11-2 to TRBJ2-1; TRBD2 matches at 9 bases. Trimming removed 1 base from V and 10 bases from J; junction bases left unmatched: 5. The CDR3 has 14 amino acids. CDR1 is SGHAT and CDR2 is FQNNGV in the germline V gene. The CDR3 reads CASSLVRLAGEQFF. As DNA, the CDR3 is TGTGCCAGCAGCTTAGTACGGCTAGCGGGGGAGCAGTTCTTC.

The chain joins TRBV27 to TRBJ2-1; no definite D call. Germline-derived CDR1 and CDR2 are MNHEY and SMNVEV (reference sequence). This CDR3 has 12 residues. V was cut by 4 bases and J by 7 bases, with 8 bases left in between. CDR3 protein: CASSSTSNEQFF. In DNA, the CDR3 is TGTGCCAGCAGTTCGACTTCGAATGAGCAGTTCTTC.

The chain joins TRBV9 to TRBJ2-1; 15 bases are shared with TRBD2. CDR3 length equals 15 residues. V lost 3 bases to trimming and J lost 7 bases; unmatched junction nucleotides: 2. Germline V gene data show CDR1 as SGDLS and CDR2 as YYNGEE. CDR3 coding DNA: TGTGCCAGCAGCGCAGGACTAGCGGGAGGGAATGAGCAGTTCTTC. This translates into CASSAGLAGGNEQFF. Together with reference TRBV9 and TRBJ2-1, the CDR3 gives the full variable domain: DSGVTQTPKHLITATGQRVTLRCSPRSGDLSVYWYQQSLDQGLQFLIQYYNGEERAKGNILERFSAQQFPDLHSELNLSSLELGDSALYFCASSAGLAGGNEQFFGPGTRLTVL.

This clone occurred a few times. V usage is TRBV28 and J usage is TRBJ1-4; TRBD1 agrees at 7 bases. This CDR3 spans 18 amino acids. J lost 3 bases, V lost 1 base, and 11 bases had no gene match. The germline V gene has CDR1 MDHEN and CDR2 SYDVKM. CDR3 loop: CASSLLARGRPANEKLFF. CDR3 nucleotides: TGTGCCAGCAGTTTATTGGCCAGGGGGAGGCCGGCTAATGAAAAACTGTTTTTT.

The chain employs TRBV7-2 and TRBJ2-1; D could derive from TRBD1 or TRBD2 (5 bases each). Germline V gene data show CDR1 as SGHTA and CDR2 as FQGNSA. V was clipped by 1 base and J by 4 bases, with 14 bases between them. The CDR3 totals 16 residues. The CDR3: CASSLDWGPPYNEQFF. CDR3 sequence (DNA): TGTGCCAGCAGCTTAGATTGGGGACCCCCATACAATGAGCAGTTCTTC.

The CDR3 protein is CASSPRDYSSYEQYF. The CDR3 DNA follows: TGTGCCAGTAGTCCTCGGGACTATAGCTCCTACGAGCAGTACTTC. This chain uses TRBV19 with TRBJ2-7, with 7 bases lining up with TRBD2. Unmatched junction bases numbered 7, after V lost 5 bases and J lost 0 bases. Germline CDR1 LNHDA, CDR2 SQIVND (reference sequence). The CDR3 runs 15 residues.

The chain couples TRBV4-2 to TRBJ1-1, with D perhaps matching TRBD1 (6 bases). From germline, CDR1 is LGHNA and CDR2 YNFKEQ. The CDR3 totals 12 residues. Deletions cut 9 bases from V and 1 base from J, with 9 bases between. The chain's CDR3 is CASTQGNTEAFF. The CDR3 coding sequence is TGTGCCAGTACACAGGGGAACACTGAAGCTTTCTTT.

This chain joins TRBV4-3 and TRBJ1-3, with 10 bases fitting TRBD1. CDR3 length: 15 residues. Germline V gene data show CDR1 as LGHNA and CDR2 as YSLEER. The V segment lost 3 bases and the J segment 2 bases; nucleotides outside the gene matches: 1. CDR3 in DNA: TGCGCCAGCAGCCAGGGGACAGGGGCTGGAAACACCATATATTTT. It specifies CASSQGTGAGNTIYF.

The V gene is TRBV19, the J gene TRBJ1-5; no firm D call. V lost 5 bases and J lost 3, with 11 bases in between. Looked up from germline, CDR1 is LNHDA and CDR2 is SQIVND (reference sequence). CDR3 size: 14 residues. CDR3 DNA sequence: TGTGCCAGTAGTCAACTTGACACCAATCAGCCCCAGCATTTT. Its protein is CASSQLDTNQPQHF. Filled out from reference TRBV19 and TRBJ1-5, the complete variable domain reads DGGITQSPKYLFRKEGQNVTLSCEQNLNHDAMYWYRQDPGQGLRLIYYSQIVNDFQKGDIAEGYSVSREKKESFPLTVTSAQKNPTAFYLCASSQLDTNQPQHFGDGTRLSIL.

The chain couples TRBV15 to TRBJ2-7, with TRBD1 identical over 8 bases. CDR3 length: 19 amino acids. Germline CDR1 LNHNV, CDR2 YYDKDF (reference sequence). Trimming removed 6 bases from V and 4 bases from J; junction bases left unmatched: 23. CDR3 loop: CATRKSMGTRDRPTYEQYF. The DNA of the CDR3 is TGTGCCACCAGAAAATCAATGGGGACCCGGGACAGGCCGACGTACGAGCAGTACTTC.

This clone was counted a single time. The chain couples TRBV19 to TRBJ2-1; D uncertain. CDR1 LNHDA and CDR2 SQIVND come from the germline V gene (reference sequence). There are 16 residues in the CDR3. V lost 6 bases, J lost 0 bases, and 15 bases lay in between. The CDR3 loop is CASSLSAQSSYNEQFF. The CDR3 nucleotides are TGTGCCAGTAGCCTTTCGGCGCAGAGCTCCTACAATGAGCAGTTCTTC.

CDR3 loop: CASSLPGLDETQYF. CDR3 sequence (DNA): TGTGCCAGCAGCTTGCCGGGACTAGATGAGACCCAGTACTTC. This chain uses TRBV7-9 with TRBJ2-5; 8 bases line up with TRBD2. Looked up from germline, CDR1 is SEHNR and CDR2 is FQNEAQ (reference sequence). There are 14 residues in the CDR3. The V gene end was trimmed by 3 bases and the J gene end by 5 bases; junction bases not matched to a gene: 5.

The rearrangement joins TRBV19 to TRBJ1-5, with D perhaps matching TRBD1 (6 bases). Looked up from germline, CDR1 is LNHDA and CDR2 is SQIVND (reference sequence). The CDR3 sequence is 14 residues long. Trimming took 5 bases from V and 4 from J, leaving 12 bases between them. The CDR3 reads CASSPPRGNQPQHF. In nucleotides, the CDR3 is TGTGCCAGTAGTCCCCCCAGGGGAAATCAGCCCCAGCATTTT. Supplemented by reference TRBV19 and TRBJ1-5, the full variable domain reads DGGITQSPKYLFRKEGQNVTLSCEQNLNHDAMYWYRQDPGQGLRLIYYSQIVNDFQKGDIAEGYSVSREKKESFPLTVTSAQKNPTAFYLCASSPPRGNQPQHFGDGTRLSIL.